This T cell receptor beta chain was obtained from a study of a mutant IDH1 vaccine in newly diagnosed glioma. At the level of the study: Of treated patients, roughly 62% were men and roughly 38% women, averaging around 42 years.

The CDR3 runs 17 residues. The germline V gene has CDR1 MNHGY and CDR2 SAAAGT. Trimming removed 5 bases from V and 1 base from J; junction bases left unmatched: 11. Study-level points and caveats: Seemingly, top peripheral T cell clonotype changes bore no relation to pseudoprogression.

The table came from immunoSEQ multiplex PCR; TCRdb's copy has only in-frame clones and leaves some out. The sample yields around 84,000 clones, 75% to 85% seen once. The time point was: week 47, end of study. Vaccine doses each comprised 300 ug of mutant IDH1 20-mer peptide, with topical imiquimod. Points on this clone: Its cognate antigen is unknown.

This chain links TRBV6-8 with TRBJ2-5; TRBD2 agrees at 9 bases. This receptor was identified in a man aged 40-49 years with glioma. Sequencing was performed on PBMCs, taken from a glioma patient whose treatment included an IDH1 peptide vaccine. The CDR3 sequence: CASSMVAGEPPQETQYF. The CDR3 DNA reads as TGTGCCAGCAGTATGGTAGCGGGAGAGCCTCCCCAAGAGACCCAGTACTTC.